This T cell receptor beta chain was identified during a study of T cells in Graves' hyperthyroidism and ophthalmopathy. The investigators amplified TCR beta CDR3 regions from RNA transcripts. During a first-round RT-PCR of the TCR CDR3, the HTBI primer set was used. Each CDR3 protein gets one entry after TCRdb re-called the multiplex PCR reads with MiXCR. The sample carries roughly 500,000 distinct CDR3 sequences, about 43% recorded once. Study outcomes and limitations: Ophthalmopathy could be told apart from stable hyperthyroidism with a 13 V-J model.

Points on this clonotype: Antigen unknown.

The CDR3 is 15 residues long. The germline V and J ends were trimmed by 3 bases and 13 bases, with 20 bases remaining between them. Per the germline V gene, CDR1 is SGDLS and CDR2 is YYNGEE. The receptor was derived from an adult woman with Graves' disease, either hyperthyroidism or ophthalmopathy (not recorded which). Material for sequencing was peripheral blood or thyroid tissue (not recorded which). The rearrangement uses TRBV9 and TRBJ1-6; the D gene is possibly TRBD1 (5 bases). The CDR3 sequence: CASSGRGSAILPLHF. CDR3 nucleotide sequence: TGTGCCAGCAGCGGACGGGGCAGTGCAATTCTTCCCCTCCACTTT.